The TCR beta chain described here comes from a study of blood T cell repertoires in COVID-19. For the study at large: Both acute and convalescent COVID-19 samples were obtained from the United States, Italy and Spain. Nucleic acid was either cDNA or gDNA, and it came from T cells, B-cell-depleted T cells, or PBMCs.

The CDR3 length is 18 residues. Germline V gives CDR1 WSHSY, CDR2 SAAADI. V lost 6 bases to trimming and J lost 3 bases; unmatched junction nucleotides: 10. In the original analysis: Reference gene primer amplification in the assay estimated nucleated cell counts. TCRdb's copy holds only in-frame clones and misses some; the assay was immunoSEQ multiplex PCR. Clone size and V and J calls were adopted from that table, with D and trimming inferred from the DNA. The data show about 250,000 clones, 70% to 85% seen once. V is TRBV10-2 and J is TRBJ2-6; 11 bases are a match to TRBD1. The sample comprised peripheral blood. The receptor's source is an elderly man with acute or convalescent COVID-19. The CDR3 bases are TGCGCCAGCAGAGAGGACAGGGGGCCTCTTCTTGGGGCCAACGTCCTGACTTTC. Translated: CASREDRGPLLGANVLTF.